This TCR beta chain was identified in a study of OX40 agonist ivuxolimab in advanced cancers. Study-wide background: Two cutaneous melanoma patients and one hepatocellular carcinoma patient, three in all, had partial responses. Whole-study findings and limits: Compared with others, partial responders at 0.1-3.0 mg/kg displayed clonal expansion among the lowest. Normalized T-cell clonal expansion was also low in a subset of nonresponders.

Sequencing used immunoSEQ multiplex PCR; TCRdb keeps in-frame clones, though not all of them. The data contain under 90,000 clones, approximately 85% of them singletons. As for this clone: No antigen is known for it.

V was cut by 4 bases and J by 6 bases, with 7 bases left in between. Looked up from germline, CDR1 is WNHNN and CDR2 is SYGVQD (reference sequence). This CDR3 has 13 amino acids. Blood sampling was done at baseline, cycle 4 day 1, and cycle 7 day 1. This sequence was found in an adult with an advanced solid tumor such as melanoma, head and neck, liver or kidney cancer. Sample: CD4+ or CD8+ T cells sorted from blood, taken in a trial of the OX40 agonist ivuxolimab. This rearrangement joins TRBV10-1 to TRBJ1-6; the D gene is possibly TRBD1 (6 bases). The CDR3 region has the DNA TGCGCCAGCAGTGGACAGGTTAATTCACCCCTCCACTTT. The encoded protein is CASSGQVNSPLHF.